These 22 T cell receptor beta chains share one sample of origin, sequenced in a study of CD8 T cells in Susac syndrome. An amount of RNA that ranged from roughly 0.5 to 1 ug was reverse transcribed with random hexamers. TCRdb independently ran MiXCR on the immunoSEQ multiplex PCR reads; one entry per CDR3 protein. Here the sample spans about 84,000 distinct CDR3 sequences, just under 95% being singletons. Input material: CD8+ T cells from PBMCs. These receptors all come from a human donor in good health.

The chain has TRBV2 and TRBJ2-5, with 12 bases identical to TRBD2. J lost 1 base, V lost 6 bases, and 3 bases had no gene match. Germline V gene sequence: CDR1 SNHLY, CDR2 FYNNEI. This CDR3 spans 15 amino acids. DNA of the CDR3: TGTGCCAGCAGACTAGCGGGGGGTTCCCAAGAGACCCAGTACTTC. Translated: CASRLAGGSQETQYF. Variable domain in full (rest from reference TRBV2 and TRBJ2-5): EPEVTQTPSHQVTQMGQEVILRCVPISNHLYFYWYRQILGQKVEFLVSFYNNEISEKSEIFDDQFSVERPDGSNFTLKIRSTKLEDSAMYFCASRLAGGSQETQYFGPGTRLLVL.

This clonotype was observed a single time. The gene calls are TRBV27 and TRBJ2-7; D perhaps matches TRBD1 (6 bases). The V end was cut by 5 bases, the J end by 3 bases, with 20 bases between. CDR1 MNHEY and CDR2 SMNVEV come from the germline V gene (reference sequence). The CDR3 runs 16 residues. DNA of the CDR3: TGTGCCAGCAGTCCATTTACCCGGACAGAATACTACGAGCAGTACTTC. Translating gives CASSPFTRTEYYEQYF.

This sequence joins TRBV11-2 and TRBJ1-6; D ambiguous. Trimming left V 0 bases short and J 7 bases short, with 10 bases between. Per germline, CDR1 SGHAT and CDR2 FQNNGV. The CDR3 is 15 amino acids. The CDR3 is CASSLDPHPNSPLHF. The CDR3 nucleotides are TGTGCCAGCAGCTTAGATCCCCACCCAAATTCACCCCTCCACTTT.

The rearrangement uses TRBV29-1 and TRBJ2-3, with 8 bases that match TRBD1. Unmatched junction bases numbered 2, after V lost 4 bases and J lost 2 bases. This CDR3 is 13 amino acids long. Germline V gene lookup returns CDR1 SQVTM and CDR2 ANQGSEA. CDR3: CSVAGGNTDTQYF. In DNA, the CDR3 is TGCAGCGTTGCAGGGGGCAACACAGATACGCAGTATTTT.

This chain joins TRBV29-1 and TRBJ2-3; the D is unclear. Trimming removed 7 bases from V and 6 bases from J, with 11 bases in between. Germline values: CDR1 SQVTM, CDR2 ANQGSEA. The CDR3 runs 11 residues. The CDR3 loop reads CSASEADTQYF. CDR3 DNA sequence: TGCAGCGCAAGTGAGGCCGATACGCAGTATTTT.

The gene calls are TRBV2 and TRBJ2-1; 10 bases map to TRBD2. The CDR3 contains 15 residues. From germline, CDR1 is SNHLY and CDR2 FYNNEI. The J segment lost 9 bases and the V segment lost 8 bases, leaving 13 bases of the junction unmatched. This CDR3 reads CASGGLAGAPSEQFF. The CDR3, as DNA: TGTGCCAGCGGGGGGCTAGCGGGGGCACCTAGTGAGCAGTTCTTC.

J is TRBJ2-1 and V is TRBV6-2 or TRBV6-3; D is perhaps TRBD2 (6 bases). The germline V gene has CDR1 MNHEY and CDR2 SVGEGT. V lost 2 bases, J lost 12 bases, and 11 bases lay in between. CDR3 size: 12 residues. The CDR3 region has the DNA TGTGCCAGCAGTTACGGCGGGGTGGGGCAGTTCTTC. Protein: CASSYGGVGQFF.

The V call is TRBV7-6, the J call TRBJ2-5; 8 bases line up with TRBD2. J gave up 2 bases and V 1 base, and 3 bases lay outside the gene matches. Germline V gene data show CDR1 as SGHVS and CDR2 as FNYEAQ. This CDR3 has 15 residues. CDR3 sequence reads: CASSLVAGGQETQYF. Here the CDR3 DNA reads TGTGCCAGCAGCTTAGTTGCGGGGGGTCAAGAGACCCAGTACTTC.

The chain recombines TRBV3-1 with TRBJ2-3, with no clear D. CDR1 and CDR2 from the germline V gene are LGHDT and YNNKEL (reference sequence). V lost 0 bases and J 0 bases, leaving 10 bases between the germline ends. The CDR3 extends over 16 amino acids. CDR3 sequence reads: CASSQDVASSTDTQYF. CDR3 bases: TGTGCCAGCAGCCAAGATGTTGCGAGTAGCACAGATACGCAGTATTTT.

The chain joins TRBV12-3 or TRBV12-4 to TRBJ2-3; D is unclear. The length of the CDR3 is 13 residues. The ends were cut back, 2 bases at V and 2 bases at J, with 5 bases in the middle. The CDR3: CASSLLFTDTQYF. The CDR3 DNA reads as TGTGCCAGCAGTTTACTGTTCACAGATACGCAGTATTTT.

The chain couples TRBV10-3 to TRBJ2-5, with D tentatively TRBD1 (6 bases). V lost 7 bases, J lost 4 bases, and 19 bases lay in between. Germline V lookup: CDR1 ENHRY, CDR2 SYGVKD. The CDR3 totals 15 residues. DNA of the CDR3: TGTGCCATCACCCAGGGGTGGGGGCAGGGAGAGACCCAGTACTTC. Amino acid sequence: CAITQGWGQGETQYF.

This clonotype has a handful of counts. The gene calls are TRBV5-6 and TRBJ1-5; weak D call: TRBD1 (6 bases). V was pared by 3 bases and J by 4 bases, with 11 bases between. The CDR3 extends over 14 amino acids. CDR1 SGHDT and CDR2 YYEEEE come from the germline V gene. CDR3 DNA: TGTGCCAGCAGCTGGGGGAGGGGGAATCAGCCCCAGCATTTT. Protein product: CASSWGRGNQPQHF.

The CDR3 sequence is CASTPLGRNEKLFF. The DNA of the CDR3 is TGTGCCAGCACCCCTTTGGGGCGAAATGAAAAACTGTTTTTT. The chain couples TRBV7-9 to TRBJ1-4, with a weak D call TRBD1 (5 bases). This CDR3 region has 14 residues. Trimming left V 7 bases short and J 5 bases short, with 14 bases between. Per germline, CDR1 SEHNR and CDR2 FQNEAQ (reference sequence). The variable domain in full, with the rest retrieved from reference TRBV7-9 and TRBJ1-4, is DTGVSQNPRHKITKRGQNVTFRCDPISEHNRLYWYRQTLGQGPEFLTYFQNEAQLEKSRLLSDRFSAERPKGSFSTLEIQRTEQGDSAMYLCASTPLGRNEKLFFGSGTQLSVL.

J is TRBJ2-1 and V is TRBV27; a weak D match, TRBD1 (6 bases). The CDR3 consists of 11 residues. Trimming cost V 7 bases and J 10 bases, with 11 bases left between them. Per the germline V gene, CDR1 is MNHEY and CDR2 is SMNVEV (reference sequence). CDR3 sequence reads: CASTKTGEQFF. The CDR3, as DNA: TGTGCCAGCACCAAGACAGGAGAGCAGTTCTTC.

The CDR3 DNA reads as TGTGCCAGTAGTATAAAAGGAACAGCGGGGGTCTTGAAGACCCAGTACTTC. Translating it yields CASSIKGTAGVLKTQYF. This chain connects TRBV19 to TRBJ2-5; 8 nucleotides match TRBD2. The ends lost 2 bases at V and 6 bases at J; junction bases unmatched: 14. Germline loops: CDR1 LNHDA, CDR2 SQIVND (reference sequence). This CDR3 contains 17 residues.

The CDR3 coding sequence is TGTGCCAGCAGCCCAACGATCCGAGGGGCCGGATCCTACGAGCAGTACTTC. This encodes CASSPTIRGAGSYEQYF. The chain employs TRBV3-1 and TRBJ2-7, with D possibly being TRBD1 or TRBD2 (5 bases each). CDR3 length: 17 residues. The V gene's germline CDR1 is LGHDT and CDR2 YNNKEL (reference sequence). V shed 4 bases and J shed 1 base, with 20 bases lying between them.

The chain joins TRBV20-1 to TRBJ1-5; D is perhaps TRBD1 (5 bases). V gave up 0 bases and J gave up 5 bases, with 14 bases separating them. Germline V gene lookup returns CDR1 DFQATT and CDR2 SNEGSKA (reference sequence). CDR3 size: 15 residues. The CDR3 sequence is CSARDPAGSHQPQHF. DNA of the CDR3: TGCAGTGCTAGAGATCCGGCAGGGAGTCATCAGCCCCAGCATTTT.

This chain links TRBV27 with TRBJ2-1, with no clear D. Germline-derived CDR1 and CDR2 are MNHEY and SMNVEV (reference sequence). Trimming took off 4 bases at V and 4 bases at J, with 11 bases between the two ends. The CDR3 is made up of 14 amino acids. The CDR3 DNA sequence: TGTGCCAGCAGTTCGGGCTCCGGGTACAATGAGCAGTTCTTC. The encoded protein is CASSSGSGYNEQFF.

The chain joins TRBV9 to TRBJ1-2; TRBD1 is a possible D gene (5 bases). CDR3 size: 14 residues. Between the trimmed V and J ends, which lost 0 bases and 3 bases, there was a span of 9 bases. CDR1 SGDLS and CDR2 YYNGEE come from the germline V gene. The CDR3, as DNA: TGTGCCAGCAGCGTAGCAGGGTTAGACTATGGCTACACCTTC. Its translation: CASSVAGLDYGYTF.

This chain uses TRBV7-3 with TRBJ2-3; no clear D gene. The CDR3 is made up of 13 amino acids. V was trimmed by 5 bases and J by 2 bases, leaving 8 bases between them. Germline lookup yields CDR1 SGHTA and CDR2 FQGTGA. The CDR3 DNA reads TGTGCCAGCAGCACTAACCCCACAGATACGCAGTATTTT. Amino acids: CASSTNPTDTQYF.

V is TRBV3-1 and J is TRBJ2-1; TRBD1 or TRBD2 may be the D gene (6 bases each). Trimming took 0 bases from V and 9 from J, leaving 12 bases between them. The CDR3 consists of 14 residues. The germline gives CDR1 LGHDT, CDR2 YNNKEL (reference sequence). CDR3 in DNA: TGTGCCAGCAGCCAAGATGCAGGAGGGGGTGAGCAGTTCTTC. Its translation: CASSQDAGGGEQFF.

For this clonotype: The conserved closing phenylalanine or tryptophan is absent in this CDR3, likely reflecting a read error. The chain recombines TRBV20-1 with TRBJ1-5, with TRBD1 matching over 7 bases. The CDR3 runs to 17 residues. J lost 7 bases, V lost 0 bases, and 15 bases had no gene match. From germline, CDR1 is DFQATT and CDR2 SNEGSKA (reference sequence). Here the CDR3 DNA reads TGCAGTGCTAGAGATTTAATGCAGGGGGAGTTAGGACAGCCCCAGCATTCT. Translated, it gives CSARDLMQGELGQPQHS.